Listed here are 7 T cell receptor beta chains from one sample, sequenced in a study of blood T cells in healthy people across ages. The second PCR ran about 6 to 12 cycles with a sample-barcoded 5' primer and J-beta primers. TCRdb redid the calling of the 5' RACE reads with MiXCR, one entry per CDR3 protein. The repertoire has hundreds of thousands of distinct CDR3 sequences, 27% of them found once; the top ten carry approximately 4%. The same data also contributed to another study, on T cells of mothers and their children.

The sequenced sample consisted of blood. The receptors stem from a boy under 10 years old in good health.

The genes are TRBV11-2 and TRBJ2-3; D remains ambiguous. Trimming stripped 3 bases from V and 5 bases from J, with 15 bases between. Germline CDR1 reads SGHAT; CDR2 reads FQNNGV. The CDR3 consists of 15 residues. The CDR3 loop is CASSFSVGFLDTQYF. The CDR3 DNA reads as TGTGCCAGCAGCTTCTCTGTGGGGTTCCTAGATACGCAGTATTTT.

The chain joins TRBV27 to TRBJ1-2; TRBD1 matches at 8 bases. V trimming: 5 bases; J trimming: 8 bases; junction bases outside the gene matches: 10. Germline CDR1 reads MNHEY; CDR2 reads SMNVEV (reference sequence). CDR3 length equals 14 residues. CDR3 DNA sequence: TGTGCCAGCAGTATAACGCAGGGGGCCGGGGGCTACACCTTC. Translation: CASSITQGAGGYTF.

This clonotype was observed a few times. V and J are TRBV7-3 and TRBJ2-6; D uncertain. The germline CDR1 and CDR2 sequences are SGHTA and FQGTGA. Trimming stripped 1 base from V and 1 base from J, with 5 bases between. There are 15 residues in the CDR3. The CDR3 sequence is CASSLMGSGANVLTF. CDR3 DNA: TGTGCCAGCAGCTTAATGGGTTCTGGGGCCAACGTCCTGACTTTC.

The chain is built from TRBV5-1 and TRBJ2-1, with D perhaps being TRBD1 or TRBD2 (5 bases each). Germline V gene sequence: CDR1 SGHRS, CDR2 YFSETQ. Trimming removed 1 base at V and 8 bases at J, with 19 bases between. CDR3 length equals 16 residues. CDR3 DNA: TGCGCCAGCAGCTTGTGGGGGAGAGGTGGAGGCGATGAGCAGTTCTTC. As protein: CASSLWGRGGGDEQFF.

This clonotype was seen a few times. The V call is TRBV7-9, the J call TRBJ1-2; 8 bases match TRBD1. Germline CDR1 and CDR2: SEHNR and FQNEAQ (reference sequence). With 10 bases clipped from V and 8 bases from J, the junction kept 12 bases outside the gene matches. This CDR3 has 13 residues. The CDR3 DNA follows: TGTGCCACACGACTGGCAGGGGGCGACGGCTACACCTTC. Protein sequence: CATRLAGGDGYTF. Based on the CDR3 plus reference TRBV7-9 and TRBJ1-2, the full variable domain is DTGVSQNPRHKITKRGQNVTFRCDPISEHNRLYWYRQTLGQGPEFLTYFQNEAQLEKSRLLSDRFSAERPKGSFSTLEIQRTEQGDSAMYLCATRLAGGDGYTFGSGTRLTVV.

The V call is TRBV4-2, the J call TRBJ2-3; TRBD2 matches 8 bases. Germline V CDR1 and CDR2: LGHNA, YNFKEQ. The CDR3 consists of 16 residues. Trimming at V came to 4 bases and at J to 5 bases, leaving 11 bases not matched to a gene. The CDR3 bases are TGTGCCAGCAGCCTGGAAGCGGGGGTCGAGCGAGATACGCAGTATTTT. Its translation is CASSLEAGVERDTQYF.

The chain links TRBV7-6 to TRBJ1-6; D unresolved. Per germline, CDR1 SGHVS and CDR2 FNYEAQ. Trimming stripped 6 bases from V and 0 bases from J, with 9 bases between. The CDR3 length is 15 residues. The CDR3 loop is CASSVLSSYNSPLHF. The CDR3 DNA reads TGTGCCAGCAGTGTCCTGAGCTCCTATAATTCACCCCTCCACTTT.